The present entry profiles one TCR beta chain with its context. Its antigen is not yet known. Base quality data are lacking; no much larger clone is found one base away. The collaborating institutions used their own protocols to collect whole blood in K2EDTA tubes. For TCRbeta analysis, collaborators shipped samples in one of three forms: frozen whole blood, isolated PBMCs, or DNA extracted from either of those sample types. The data were taken from a study of blood T cell repertoires in COVID-19 (dated by TCRdb to 2019 to 2021). For the study in its entirety: Samples covering the acute and convalescent phases of COVID-19 were provided by collaborators in the United States, Italy and Spain. The prospective study material was composed of cDNA or gDNA derived from T cells, B-cell-depleted T cells, or PBMCs. Subjects who had been exposed to COVID-19, were actively infected with it, or had recovered from it provided the deeply sampled blood TCRbeta repertoires that made up the dataset. A freely available public database, intended as a resource for researchers studying the immune response to SARS-CoV-2, is where the repertoires were released. Samples were obtained from the ongoing ImmuneRACE study (first 160 participants) and from over a thousand subjects provided by 6 global collaborators. Sample metadata almost always included a de-identified subject ID, COVID-19 status, age in years and sex. Where available, HLA class I and class II types were taken from metadata supplied by the sample provider and were not determined by assay-based typing.

TCRbeta CDR3 regions were amplified from genomic DNA by means of the immunoSEQ Assay, a bias-controlled multiplex PCR. The published analysis was carried out like this. Nucleated cell counts per sample were estimated from amplification of reference gene primers within the assay. To quantify the absolute abundance of each unique TCRbeta CDR3 rearrangement, sequence reads were collapsed and filtered. For each sample, productive Simpson clonality was calculated as the square root of Simpson's diversity index across productive rearrangements. TCRdb limited this immuneACCESS table to in-frame rearrangements with V and J called. A share of clones is missing; checked studies link under half to unresolved V genes, and the rest is unexplained. V and J calls and clone size are given by that table; D and trimming were obtained from the DNA. In this sample the table shows over 150,000 clones, about three quarters of which occur a single time. The leading ten clones occupy around 2.8% of the sample.

The paper as a whole reports these results and caveats: Clinical and demographic metadata were provided uncurated, with the amount varying by source and participant.

Measured from the cysteine to the phenylalanine, the CDR3 is 14 residues long. This entry keeps only the CDR3 DNA: 42 bases, framed from base 1. CDR1 and CDR2 are read off the germline V gene (reference sequence) as SGHKS and YYEKEE. Cut back by 0 bases and 4 bases, the V and J ends lie 8 bases apart. Sequences were obtained from peripheral blood. The chain uses TRBV5-5 and TRBJ1-5; TRBD1 could be the D gene, as 5 bases match. The clonotype comes from a man in his sixties or seventies with acute or convalescent COVID-19. The DNA sequence is given as TGTGCCAGCAGCTTGGGGACACTGAATCAGCCCCAGCATTTT. Its product reads: CASSLGTLNQPQHF.